This T cell receptor (beta chain) stems from a study of control samples from healthy donors and cancer patients. Germline lookup yields CDR1 MGHRA and CDR2 YSYEKL. This CDR3 region has 15 residues. Trimming removed 4 bases from V and 4 bases from J, with 15 bases in between. Some clones are missing from TCRdb's copy, which holds only in-frame ones; the method was immunoSEQ multiplex PCR. In the table there are 110,000 to 150,000 clones, about nine tenths of which are singletons. Source material: blood. This clonotype was sampled from a man younger than 45 in good health. The chain combines TRBV4-1 with TRBJ2-3; D remains ambiguous. The CDR3 DNA follows: TGCGCCAGCAGCCTCTCTATGATGAGCCCAGATACGCAGTATTTT. The encoded protein is CASSLSMMSPDTQYF.